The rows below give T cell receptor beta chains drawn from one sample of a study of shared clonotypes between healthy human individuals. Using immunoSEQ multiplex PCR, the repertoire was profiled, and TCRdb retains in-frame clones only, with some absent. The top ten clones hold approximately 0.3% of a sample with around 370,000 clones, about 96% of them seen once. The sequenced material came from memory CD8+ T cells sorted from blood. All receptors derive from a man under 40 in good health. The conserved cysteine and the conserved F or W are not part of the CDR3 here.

CDR3 protein: ASSKCLTRGSDGYT; J gene: TRBJ1-2; V gene: TRBV21-1
CDR3 protein: ASSKRDLSRAEQF; J gene: TRBJ2-1; V gene: TRBV19
CDR3 protein: ASSFGGEDYT; J gene: TRBJ1-2; V gene: TRBV6-6
CDR3 protein: ASSTFGQALFSGNTIY; J gene: TRBJ1-3; V gene: TRBV19
CDR3 protein: ASSVTDGTDTQY; J gene: TRBJ2-3; V gene: TRBV9
CDR3 protein: AWRSSERGRVFIGELF; J gene: TRBJ2-2; V gene: TRBV30
CDR3 protein: ASPPGLATLDEQF; J gene: TRBJ2-1; V gene: TRBV6-6
CDR3 protein: ASSEFRQEKNIQY; J gene: TRBJ2-4; V gene: TRBV6-1
CDR3 protein: ASSLRGRRSNQPQH; J gene: TRBJ1-5; V gene: TRBV7-2
CDR3 protein: ASSFFGTDTGELF; J gene: TRBJ2-2; V gene: TRBV5-1
CDR3 protein: ASKRQGAGNTIY; J gene: TRBJ1-3; V gene: TRBV2
CDR3 protein: ASSAITISGTDTQY; J gene: TRBJ2-3; V gene: TRBV11-2
CDR3 protein: ASRLGGPGNQPQH; J gene: TRBJ1-5; V gene: TRBV6-5
CDR3 protein: ASRTGYSNQPQH; J gene: TRBJ1-5; V gene: TRBV27
CDR3 protein: SVGQAISYEQY; J gene: TRBJ2-7; V gene: TRBV29-1
CDR3 protein: ASSLALDLPQETQY; J gene: TRBJ2-5; V gene: TRBV11-2
CDR3 protein: ASSLGSGNNEQF; J gene: TRBJ2-1; V gene: TRBV7-2
CDR3 protein: ASSYFVGTGGITGELF; J gene: TRBJ2-2; V gene: TRBV9
CDR3 protein: ASLPKSYEQY; J gene: TRBJ2-7; V gene: TRBV2
CDR3 protein: ASSVSPGSYEQY; J gene: TRBJ2-7; V gene: TRBV9
CDR3 protein: ASSPHRDPHYNEQF; J gene: TRBJ2-1; V gene: TRBV11-2
CDR3 protein: ASSPRTSGRVGEQF; J gene: TRBJ2-1; V gene: TRBV5-1
CDR3 protein: SVGSGNGVQPQH; J gene: TRBJ1-5; V gene: TRBV29-1
CDR3 protein: ASSSRGRGTEAF; J gene: TRBJ1-1; V gene: TRBV27
CDR3 protein: ASSTSRGITDTQY; J gene: TRBJ2-3; V gene: TRBV19
CDR3 protein: AWSGVQSLGFYEQY; J gene: TRBJ2-7; V gene: TRBV30
CDR3 protein: ASSPRTSSYNEQF; J gene: TRBJ2-1; V gene: TRBV27
CDR3 protein: ASIPGGTLGEQY; J gene: TRBJ2-7; V gene: TRBV6-4
CDR3 protein: ASSVGSGRAKDTQY; J gene: TRBJ2-3; V gene: TRBV9
CDR3 protein: ASSEGAGELF; J gene: TRBJ2-2; V gene: TRBV25-1
CDR3 protein: ASSQDPRAGGPNEQF; J gene: TRBJ2-1; V gene: TRBV4-2
CDR3 protein: ASSLWLGGPPLPYNEQF; J gene: TRBJ2-1; V gene: TRBV5-1
CDR3 protein: ASGLAGETQY; J gene: TRBJ2-5; V gene: TRBV19
CDR3 protein: ASSLGGQGAGNAF; J gene: TRBJ1-1; V gene: TRBV7-9
CDR3 protein: ASSLPKAGYNEQF; J gene: TRBJ2-1; V gene: TRBV7-2
CDR3 protein: ASSPAVLAGVTYEQY; J gene: TRBJ2-7; V gene: TRBV5-1
CDR3 protein: ASSLVNEQF; J gene: TRBJ2-1; V gene: TRBV7-9
CDR3 protein: ASSQALQGLYEQY; J gene: TRBJ2-7; V gene: TRBV4-2
CDR3 protein: ASSLARANYGYT; J gene: TRBJ1-2; V gene: TRBV7-9
CDR3 protein: SVEVGGTDTQY; J gene: TRBJ2-3; V gene: TRBV29-1
CDR3 protein: ASSMASGNQPQH; J gene: TRBJ1-5; V gene: TRBV19
CDR3 protein: SAIKRGSGSTDTQY; J gene: TRBJ2-3; V gene: TRBV29-1
CDR3 protein: ASSAHFSTGELF; J gene: TRBJ2-2; V gene: TRBV9
CDR3 protein: ASSPRDRKNTGELF; J gene: TRBJ2-2; V gene: TRBV19
CDR3 protein: ASSLGTSGNTQY; J gene: TRBJ2-3; V gene: TRBV7-2
CDR3 protein: ASRGQLNTEAF; J gene: TRBJ1-1; V gene: TRBV2
CDR3 protein: ASSPSLAVYNEQF; J gene: TRBJ2-1; V gene: TRBV18
CDR3 protein: ASSRGERGGYGYT; J gene: TRBJ1-2; V gene: TRBV19
CDR3 protein: ASSRKTFNEQF; J gene: TRBJ2-1; V gene: TRBV27
CDR3 protein: ASSHPGRTNEQY; J gene: TRBJ2-7; V gene: TRBV4-2
CDR3 protein: ASSRKTGLRSSYNSPLH; J gene: TRBJ1-6; V gene: TRBV5-1